The 21 T cell receptor beta chains below all came from one sample that was sequenced in a study of T cells in women clearing cervical HPV infection. Sequencing was performed with immunoSEQ multiplex PCR; in TCRdb, only in-frame clones are kept and a portion is missing. Seen in this sample are over 15,000 clones; the ten most common clones hold approximately 7.1%. Sequencing was carried out using blood buffy coat. Source of these receptors: a woman aged 18 to 75 with a cervical HPV16 infection that either progressed to CIN3+ or cleared (not recorded which).

A word on this clone: At one boundary the junction diverges from the germline segment, which might be a read error. The read halts 3 residues ahead of the CDR3 end, with the missing end drawn from the germline J gene. The gene calls are TRBV4-2 and TRBJ2-5, with a possible D match to TRBD2 (7 bases). Germline CDR1 reads LGHNA; CDR2 reads YNFKEQ. CDR3 length: 15 residues. Incomplete CDR3 DNA: TGCGCCAGCAGCCGGGACGCGGGGGCCGGGGAGACC. As protein: CASSRDAGAGET. The entire CDR3 sequence reads CASSRDAGAGETQYF.

In regard to this clone: With the read ending 3 residues before the CDR3 end, the germline J gene is used to fill in that end. The chain joins TRBV5-1 to TRBJ2-1; the match to TRBD1 covers 9 bases. The CDR3 is made up of 15 amino acids. The V gene's germline CDR1 is SGHRS and CDR2 YFSETQ. V shed 0 bases and J 6 bases; nucleotides not matched to a gene: 4. CDR3 DNA, as far as it was read: TGCGCCAGCAGCTTGGGGACAGGGGCAGGCAATGAG. Translating gives CASSLGTGAGNE. The full CDR3 protein is CASSLGTGAGNEQFF.

Worth noting for this clone: The read gets to within 3 residues of the CDR3 end, and the germline J gene fills in the rest. The chain is built from TRBV19 and TRBJ2-3; D unclear. Per the germline V gene, CDR1 is LNHDA and CDR2 is SQIVND (reference sequence). The CDR3 contains 15 residues. Trimming cost V 6 bases and J 1 base, with 14 bases left between them. The CDR3 sequence: CASSYSGFGTDTQYF. The part of the CDR3 DNA that was read is TGTGCCAGTAGCTATTCGGGTTTCGGCACAGATACG.

The CDR3 sequence: CASNSGTGDYEQYF. CDR3 DNA, as far as it was read: TGTGCCAGCAACTCCGGGACAGGGGACTACGAG. V and J are TRBV2 and TRBJ2-7; 10 nucleotides line up with TRBD1. The CDR3 end falls 3 residues outside the read, so it is completed with the germline J gene. The CDR3 is made up of 14 amino acids. V lost 7 bases and J lost 3; bases outside the gene matches: 6. Germline CDR1 SNHLY, CDR2 FYNNEI. Full variable domain (rest looked up from reference TRBV2 and TRBJ2-7): EPEVTQTPSHQVTQMGQEVILRCVPISNHLYFYWYRQILGQKVEFLVSFYNNEISEKSEIFDDQFSVERPDGSNFTLKIRSTKLEDSAMYFCASNSGTGDYEQYFGPGTRLTVT.

On this clone: The CDR3 end is not reached by the read, which stops 3 residues before it; the germline J gene fills it in. V usage is TRBV2 and J usage is TRBJ2-1; D not resolved. The CDR3 runs 15 residues. V gave up 4 bases and J gave up 1 base, with 11 bases separating them. Germline-derived CDR1 and CDR2 are SNHLY and FYNNEI. The CDR3: CASSGQAGSYNEQFF. The sequenced CDR3 bases are TGTGCCAGCAGTGGTCAGGCTGGGTCCTACAATGAG.

Concerning this clone: The read ends 3 residues before the CDR3 terminus; that terminus is restored from the germline J gene. V is TRBV2 and J is TRBJ2-6; 8 bases agree with TRBD2. Germline CDR1 is SNHLY and CDR2 is FYNNEI. This CDR3 region has 17 residues. J was trimmed by 0 bases and V by 7 bases; bases with no gene match: 8. CDR3 sequence: CASKVGGASSGANVLTF. The CDR3 DNA, read in part, is TGTGCCAGCAAGGTCGGGGGGGCGAGCTCTGGGGCCAACGTC.

In terms of frequency, this clone is medium-sized (0.01 to 0.1%). The read gets to within 3 residues of the CDR3 end, and the germline J gene fills in the rest. The rearrangement links TRBV14 to TRBJ2-3, with 7 bases identical to TRBD2. V was pared by 4 bases and J by 1 base, with 5 bases of the junction left unmatched. Germline CDR1 SGHDN, CDR2 FVKESK. This CDR3 is 15 amino acids long. The covered CDR3 bases are TGTGCCAGCAGCCGTAGCGGGTCAGGCACAGATACG. Its protein is CASSRSGSGTDT. The full CDR3 is CASSRSGSGTDTQYF.

This CDR3 is CASSVGQGNTIYF. CDR3 DNA, as far as it was read: TGTGCCAGCAGTGTTGGGCAGGGAAACACC. This chain joins TRBV2 and TRBJ1-3; no firm D call. The sequence runs out 3 residues before the end of the CDR3; the remainder is reconstructed from the germline J gene. CDR3 length: 13 amino acids. The V end lost 4 bases, the J end lost 4 bases, and 8 bases lay between the germline ends. Germline loops: CDR1 SNHLY, CDR2 FYNNEI.

Turning to this clone: The read finishes 3 residues shy of the CDR3 end, and the germline J gene is used to complete it. The chain is built from TRBV10-2 and TRBJ2-2; possible D gene TRBD1, 5 bases. This CDR3 comprises 14 residues. Germline CDR1 reads WSHSY; CDR2 reads SAAADI. The V and J ends lost 3 bases and 1 base respectively, with 6 bases between them. The covered CDR3 bases are TGCGCCAGCAGTGAAGGACAGAACACCGGGGAG. Its protein is CASSEGQNTGE. The complete CDR3 sequence is CASSEGQNTGELFF.

Remarks on this clone: The read terminates 3 residues ahead of where the CDR3 ends, so the germline J gene completes it. V and J are TRBV12-3 or TRBV12-4 and TRBJ1-2; TRBD1 matches at 8 bases. This CDR3 is built from 14 residues. The CDR3 bases that were read are TGTGCCAGCAGTTCCACAGGGGGTTCAGGGGGC. It encodes CASSSTGGSGG. The full CDR3 sequence reads CASSSTGGSGGYTF.

Turning to this clone: With the read ending 3 residues before the CDR3 end, the germline J gene is used to fill in that end. The chain carries TRBV11-2 and TRBJ2-1; no reliable D call. CDR3 size: 14 residues. The V gene lost 2 bases and the J gene lost 5 bases, with 10 bases spanning the gap. The germline gives CDR1 SGHAT, CDR2 FQNNGV. CDR3 protein: CASSLSPGDNEQFF. The sequenced part of the CDR3 DNA is TGTGCCAGCAGCTTATCGCCAGGAGACAATGAG.

This clone ranks as medium-sized in terms of frequency. The read gets to within 3 residues of the CDR3 end, and the germline J gene fills in the rest. This chain links TRBV6-2 or TRBV6-3 with TRBJ2-5; 11 bases fit TRBD1. The CDR3 is 15 residues long. Germline CDR1 reads MNHEY; CDR2 reads SVGEGT. Trimming at V came to 2 bases and at J to 5 bases, leaving 4 bases not matched to a gene. Incomplete CDR3 DNA: TGTGCCAGCAGTTACCTCGGGACAGGGGGGGAGACC. It specifies CASSYLGTGGET. The complete CDR3 protein is CASSYLGTGGETQYF.

As regards this clone: The CDR3 goes on 3 residues after the read ends, and that part is filled in from the germline J gene. V usage is TRBV5-1 and J usage is TRBJ2-7; the match to TRBD1 covers 9 bases. The germline V gene has CDR1 SGHRS and CDR2 YFSETQ. This CDR3 contains 13 residues. J gave up 5 bases and V 4 bases, and 4 bases lay outside the gene matches. The CDR3 is CASSPRTGDEQYF. CDR3 DNA (partial): TGCGCCAGCAGCCCTAGGACAGGGGACGAG.

Of note for this clone: From the germline J gene comes the end of the CDR3, since the read stops 3 residues before it. The V gene is TRBV12-3 or TRBV12-4, the J gene TRBJ1-2, with D unclear. This CDR3 contains 12 residues. V shed 7 bases and J shed 0 bases, with 6 bases lying between them. CDR3 sequence reads: CASTRTNYGYTF. The sequenced CDR3 bases are TGTGCCAGCACCAGGACTAACTATGGC.

As for this clone: The CDR3 goes on 3 residues after the read ends, and that part is filled in from the germline J gene. The chain joins TRBV2 to TRBJ1-5; 8 bases are shared with TRBD1. The CDR3 consists of 17 residues. V trimming: 4 bases; J trimming: 4 bases; junction bases outside the gene matches: 12. CDR1 and CDR2 (germline): SNHLY, FYNNEI. The CDR3 protein is CASSVFGTGGMNQPQHF. The sequenced part of the CDR3 DNA is TGTGCCAGCAGTGTGTTCGGTACAGGGGGTATGAATCAGCCC.

On this clone: The read terminates 3 residues before the CDR3 end, so the remaining end is supplied by the germline J gene. The V gene is TRBV7-6, the J gene TRBJ2-5; D is tentatively TRBD1 or TRBD2 (6 bases each). This CDR3 is built from 17 residues. The V gene's germline CDR1 is SGHVS and CDR2 FNYEAQ. V was clipped by 2 bases and J by 4 bases, with 20 bases between them. CDR3 loop: CASSLPYRDRRGETQYF. The CDR3 bases that were read are TGTGCCAGCAGCTTACCCTACCGAGACAGGAGGGGAGAGACC.

The covered CDR3 bases are TGTGCCAGCAGCTCTGGACAAAAAAACATT. Translated, it gives CASSSGQKNI. The whole CDR3 region reads CASSSGQKNIQYF. The V gene is TRBV11-2, the J gene TRBJ2-4; maybe TRBD1 (5 bases). The read ends 3 residues shy of where the CDR3 ends; the end is completed using the germline J gene. The CDR3 is 13 amino acids. With 4 bases removed from V and 4 bases from J, the gap between germline ends came to 8 bases. Germline V gene data show CDR1 as SGHAT and CDR2 as FQNNGV.

In regard to this clone: The CDR3 end is not reached by the read, which stops 3 residues before it; the germline J gene fills it in. The V call is TRBV5-6, the J call TRBJ1-4; TRBD1 aligns across 7 bases. The germline V gene encodes CDR1 SGHDT and CDR2 YYEEEE. The CDR3 is 14 amino acids. V was pared by 4 bases and J by 5 bases, with 5 bases of the junction left unmatched. The sequenced part of the CDR3 DNA is TGTGCCAGCAGCCACGACAGGGAAAATGAAAAA. Protein sequence: CASSHDRENEK. The full CDR3 sequence reads CASSHDRENEKLFF.

About this clone itself: The missing CDR3 end, 3 residues past where the read stops, is filled in from the germline J gene. The V call is TRBV15, the J call TRBJ2-7, with TRBD2 as a possible D gene (7 bases). This CDR3 has 15 residues. Germline loops: CDR1 LNHNV, CDR2 YYDKDF (reference sequence). The V end was cut by 1 base, the J end by 0 bases, with 10 bases between. CDR3 loop: CATSRAGEGSYEQYF. CDR3 DNA, as far as it was read: TGTGCCACCAGCAGAGCAGGGGAGGGCTCCTACGAG.

Concerning this clone: The read ends 3 residues early relative to the CDR3; the germline J gene fills the gap. The chain carries TRBV19 and TRBJ1-5; D gene unclear. The CDR3 is 13 amino acids. Germline assignment: CDR1 LNHDA and CDR2 SQIVND (reference sequence). V dropped 6 bases and J dropped 7 bases, with 13 bases sitting between them. The sequenced CDR3 bases are TGTGCCAGTAGCGAACAGACACGGCAGCCC. It translates to CASSEQTRQP. The whole CDR3 sequence is CASSEQTRQPQHF.

As to this clone: The observed sequence ends 3 residues before the CDR3 terminus, with the missing tail filled in from the germline J gene. The chain employs TRBV10-1 and TRBJ2-2; possible D gene TRBD1, 6 bases. Germline loops: CDR1 WNHNN, CDR2 SYGVQD (reference sequence). The CDR3 loop spans 15 amino acids. Trimming shortened V by 4 bases and J by 6 bases, and 15 bases separated the two germline ends. This CDR3 is CASSGGPDGAGELFF. CDR3 DNA (partial): TGCGCCAGCAGTGGGGGGCCGGACGGGGCCGGGGAG.